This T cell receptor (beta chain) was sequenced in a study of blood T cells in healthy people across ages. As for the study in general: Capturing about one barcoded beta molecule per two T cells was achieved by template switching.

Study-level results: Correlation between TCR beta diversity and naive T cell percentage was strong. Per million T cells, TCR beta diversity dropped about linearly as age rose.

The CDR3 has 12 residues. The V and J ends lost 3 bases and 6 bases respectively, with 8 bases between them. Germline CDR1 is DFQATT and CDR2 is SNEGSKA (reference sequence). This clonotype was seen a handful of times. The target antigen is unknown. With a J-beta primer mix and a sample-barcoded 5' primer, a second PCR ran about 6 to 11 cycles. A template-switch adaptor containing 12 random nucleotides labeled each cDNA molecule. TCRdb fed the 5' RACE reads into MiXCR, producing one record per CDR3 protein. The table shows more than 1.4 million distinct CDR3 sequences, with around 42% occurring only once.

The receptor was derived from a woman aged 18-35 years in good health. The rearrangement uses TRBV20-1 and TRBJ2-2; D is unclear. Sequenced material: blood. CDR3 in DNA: TGCAGTGCTAGGGACGACGCCGGGGAGCTGTTTTTT. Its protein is CSARDDAGELFF.